Listed here is a single T cell receptor (beta chain). The data stem from a study of blood T cell repertoires in COVID-19. The CDR3 has 18 amino acids. Germline CDR1 and CDR2: SNHLY and FYNNEI. V was trimmed by 3 bases and J by 1 base, leaving 20 bases between them. Method: immunoSEQ multiplex PCR; TCRdb's copy keeps in-frame clones and lacks some. The sample records approximately 160,000 clones, approximately 79% being singletons. The TCR was taken from a man aged 50 to 59 who had recovered from COVID-19. Specimen: PBMCs or T cells enriched from blood (not recorded which). The V call is TRBV2, the J call TRBJ2-3, with TRBD2 as a possible D gene (5 bases). This chain's CDR3 is CASSDSLSGSGGTDTQYF. The CDR3 coding sequence is TGTGCCAGCAGTGATAGTCTATCTGGGAGCGGAGGCACAGATACGCAGTATTTT. Complete variable domain (other parts from reference TRBV2 and TRBJ2-3): EPEVTQTPSHQVTQMGQEVILRCVPISNHLYFYWYRQILGQKVEFLVSFYNNEISEKSEIFDDQFSVERPDGSNFTLKIRSTKLEDSAMYFCASSDSLSGSGGTDTQYFGPGTRLTVL.